The clone carrying this T cell receptor beta chain was seen many times. This entry belongs to a study of patients and donors after allogeneic stem cell transplantation. V was trimmed by 0 bases and J by 5 bases, leaving 8 bases between them. This CDR3 is built from 13 residues. Germline V CDR1 and CDR2: MNHEY, SVGEGT. MiXCR, applied by TCRdb to the RT-PCR reads, yields one record per CDR3 protein. The top ten hold around a tenth of the sample, which has roughly 230,000 distinct CDR3 sequences, 13% to 15% seen once. The TCR comes from a human donor who was either an allogeneic HSCT recipient or a stem cell or donor lymphocyte infusion donor (not recorded which). It is not recorded whose cells these are; they may come from a transplant donor. The sequenced sample was blood, either unsorted or a sorted T cell fraction (not recorded which). The chain carries TRBV6-2 or TRBV6-3 and TRBJ2-7; no reliable D call. The CDR3: CASSYSGIDEQYF. As DNA, the CDR3 is TGTGCCAGCAGTTACTCGGGAATTGACGAGCAGTACTTC.